The following is a T cell receptor (beta chain) sequence with its context. The J segment lost 4 bases and the V segment lost 5 bases, leaving 8 bases of the junction unmatched. Germline loops: CDR1 DFQATT, CDR2 SNEGSKA (reference sequence). CDR3 length: 14 amino acids. A single record per CDR3 protein comes from TCRdb applying MiXCR to the RT-PCR reads. In the table there are about 700,000 distinct CDR3 sequences, approximately 15% of which are singletons. The receptor's source is a female donor in good health, serving as a healthy control. Source material: memory CD4+ T cells from blood. The rearrangement uses TRBV20-1 and TRBJ1-2, with 9 bases that match TRBD1. CDR3 nucleotides: TGCAGTGCTGGACTTACAGGGGGCTCCTATGGCTACACCTTC. It translates to CSAGLTGGSYGYTF.